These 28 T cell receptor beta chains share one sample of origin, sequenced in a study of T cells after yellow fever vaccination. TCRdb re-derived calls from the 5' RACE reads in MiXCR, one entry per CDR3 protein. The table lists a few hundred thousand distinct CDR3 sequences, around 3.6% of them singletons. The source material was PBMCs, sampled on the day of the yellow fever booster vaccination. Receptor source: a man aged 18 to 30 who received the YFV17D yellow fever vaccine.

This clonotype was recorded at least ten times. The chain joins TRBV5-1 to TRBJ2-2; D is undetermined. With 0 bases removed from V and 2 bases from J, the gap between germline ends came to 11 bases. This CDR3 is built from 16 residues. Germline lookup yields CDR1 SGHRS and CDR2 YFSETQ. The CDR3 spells CASSLVVGTNTGELFF. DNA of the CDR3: TGCGCCAGCAGCTTGGTGGTAGGAACCAACACCGGGGAGCTGTTTTTT.

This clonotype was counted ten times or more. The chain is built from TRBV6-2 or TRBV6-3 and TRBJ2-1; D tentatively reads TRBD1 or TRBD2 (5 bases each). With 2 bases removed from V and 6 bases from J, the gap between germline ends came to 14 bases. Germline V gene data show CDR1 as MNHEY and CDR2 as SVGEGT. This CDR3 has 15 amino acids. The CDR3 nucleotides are TGTGCCAGCAGTTACCCCGGGGCCGAGGGCAATGAGCAGTTCTTC. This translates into CASSYPGAEGNEQFF.

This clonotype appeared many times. The CDR3 sequence: CASSNPGAGSLQETQYF. The CDR3 region has the DNA TGTGCCAGCAGCAACCCTGGGGCTGGGTCTTTGCAAGAGACCCAGTACTTC. The chain links TRBV7-8 to TRBJ2-5; TRBD1 is a possible D gene (5 bases). CDR3 length equals 17 residues. Trimming pared 5 bases from V and 2 bases from J, leaving 21 bases between. The germline CDR1 and CDR2 sequences are SGHVS and FQNEAQ.

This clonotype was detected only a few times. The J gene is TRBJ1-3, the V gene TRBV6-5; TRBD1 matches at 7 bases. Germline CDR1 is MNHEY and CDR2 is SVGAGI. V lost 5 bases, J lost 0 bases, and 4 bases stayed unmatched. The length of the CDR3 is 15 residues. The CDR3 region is CASSLQGFSGNTIYF. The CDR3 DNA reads TGTGCCAGCAGTCTACAGGGGTTCTCTGGAAACACCATATATTTT.

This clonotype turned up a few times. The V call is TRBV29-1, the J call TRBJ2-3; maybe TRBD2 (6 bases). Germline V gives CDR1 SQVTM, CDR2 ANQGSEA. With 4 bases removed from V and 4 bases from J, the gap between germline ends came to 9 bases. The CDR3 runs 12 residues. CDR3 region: CSVGGIADTQYF. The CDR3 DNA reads TGCAGCGTTGGCGGGATTGCAGATACGCAGTATTTT.

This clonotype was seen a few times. The chain's CDR3 is CASSTSAGWAEKLFF. The CDR3 bases are TGTGCCAGCAGCACGTCGGCAGGGTGGGCTGAAAAACTGTTTTTT. The chain joins TRBV12-3 or TRBV12-4 to TRBJ1-4; tentatively, D is TRBD1 (5 bases). The length of the CDR3 is 15 residues. With 6 bases removed from V and 7 bases from J, the gap between germline ends came to 18 bases.

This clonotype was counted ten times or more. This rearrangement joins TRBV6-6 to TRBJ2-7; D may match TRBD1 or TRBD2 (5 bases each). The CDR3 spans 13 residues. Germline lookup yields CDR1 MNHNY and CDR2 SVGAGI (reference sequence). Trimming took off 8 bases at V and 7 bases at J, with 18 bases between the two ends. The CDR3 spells CASRVGTGLEQYF. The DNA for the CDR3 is TGTGCCAGCCGGGTCGGGACGGGCTTGGAGCAGTACTTC.

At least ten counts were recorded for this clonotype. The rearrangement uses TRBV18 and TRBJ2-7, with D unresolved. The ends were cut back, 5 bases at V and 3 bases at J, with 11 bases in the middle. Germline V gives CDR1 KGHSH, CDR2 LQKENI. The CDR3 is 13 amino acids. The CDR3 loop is CASSGASDYEQYF. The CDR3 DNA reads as TGTGCCAGCTCAGGAGCATCAGACTACGAGCAGTACTTC. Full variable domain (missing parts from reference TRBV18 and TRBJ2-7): NAGVMQNPRHLVRRRGQEARLRCSPMKGHSHVYWYRQLPEEGLKFMVYLQKENIIDESGMPKERFSAEFPKEGPSILRIQQVVRGDSAAYFCASSGASDYEQYFGPGTRLTVT.

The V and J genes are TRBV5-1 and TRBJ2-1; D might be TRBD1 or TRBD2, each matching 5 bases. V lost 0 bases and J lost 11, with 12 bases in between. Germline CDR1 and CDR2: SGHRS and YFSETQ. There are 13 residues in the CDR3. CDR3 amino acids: CASSLAVGGQQFF. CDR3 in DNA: TGCGCCAGCAGCTTGGCCGTTGGGGGTCAGCAGTTCTTC.

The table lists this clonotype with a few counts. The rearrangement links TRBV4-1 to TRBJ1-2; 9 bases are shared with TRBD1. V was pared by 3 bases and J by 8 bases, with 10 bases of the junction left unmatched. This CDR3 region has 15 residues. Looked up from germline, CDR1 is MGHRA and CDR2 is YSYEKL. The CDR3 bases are TGCGCCAGCAGCCACGCCGGGACAGGGTCTGAGGGCTACACCTTC. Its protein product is CASSHAGTGSEGYTF.

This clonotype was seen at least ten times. The CDR3 here is CASSWSGSYGYTF. The CDR3 DNA reads as TGTGCCAGCAGTTGGTCAGGGTCCTATGGCTACACCTTC. This chain links TRBV27 with TRBJ1-2, with D tentatively TRBD1 (5 bases). Germline V gene sequence: CDR1 MNHEY, CDR2 SMNVEV (reference sequence). Trimming took off 4 bases at V and 4 bases at J, with 10 bases between the two ends. The CDR3 loop spans 13 amino acids.

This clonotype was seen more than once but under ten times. CDR3 nucleotides: TGTGCCAGCAGCTTAGATGGGCGGGGGCAGACAGATACGCAGTATTTT. Its protein product is CASSLDGRGQTDTQYF. The V gene is TRBV11-2, the J gene TRBJ2-3; tentative D call: TRBD2 (7 bases). The V gene's germline CDR1 is SGHAT and CDR2 FQNNGV. This CDR3 region has 16 residues. V dropped 0 bases and J dropped 3 bases, with 13 bases sitting between them.

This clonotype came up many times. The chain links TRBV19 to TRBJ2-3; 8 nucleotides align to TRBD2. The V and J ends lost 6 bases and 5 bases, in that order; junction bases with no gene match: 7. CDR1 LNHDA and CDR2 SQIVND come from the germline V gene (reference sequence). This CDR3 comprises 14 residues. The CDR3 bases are TGTGCCAGTAGCCTTTCGGCGGGGGGAGATACGCAGTATTTT. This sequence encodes CASSLSAGGDTQYF. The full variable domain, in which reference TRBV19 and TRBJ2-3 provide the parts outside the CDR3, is DGGITQSPKYLFRKEGQNVTLSCEQNLNHDAMYWYRQDPGQGLRLIYYSQIVNDFQKGDIAEGYSVSREKKESFPLTVTSAQKNPTAFYLCASSLSAGGDTQYFGPGTRLTVL.

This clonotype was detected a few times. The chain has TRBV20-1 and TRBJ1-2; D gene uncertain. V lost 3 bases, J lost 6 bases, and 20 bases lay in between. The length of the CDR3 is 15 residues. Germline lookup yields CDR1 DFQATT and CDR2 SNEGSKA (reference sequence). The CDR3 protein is CSASRSHHSFNGYTF. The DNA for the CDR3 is TGCAGTGCTAGCAGATCGCATCACAGCTTCAATGGCTACACCTTC.

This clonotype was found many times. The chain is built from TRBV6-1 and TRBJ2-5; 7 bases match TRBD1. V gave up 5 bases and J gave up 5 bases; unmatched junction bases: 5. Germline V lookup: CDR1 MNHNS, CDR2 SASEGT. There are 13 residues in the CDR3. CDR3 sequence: CASSQTGLETQYF. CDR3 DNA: TGTGCCAGCAGTCAGACAGGGTTGGAGACCCAGTACTTC.

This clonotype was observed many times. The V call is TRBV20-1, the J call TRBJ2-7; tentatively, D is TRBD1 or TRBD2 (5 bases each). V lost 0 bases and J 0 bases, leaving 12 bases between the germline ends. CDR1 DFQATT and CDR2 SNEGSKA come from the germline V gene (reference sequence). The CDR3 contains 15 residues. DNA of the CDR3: TGCAGTGCTAGAGACCCCGGGACGGACTCCTACGAGCAGTACTTC. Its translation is CSARDPGTDSYEQYF.

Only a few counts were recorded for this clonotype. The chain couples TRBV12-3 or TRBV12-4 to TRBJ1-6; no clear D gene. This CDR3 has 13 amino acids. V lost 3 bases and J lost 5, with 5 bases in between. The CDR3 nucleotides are TGTGCCAGCAGTTTGGGGAATAATTCACCCCTCCACTTT. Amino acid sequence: CASSLGNNSPLHF.

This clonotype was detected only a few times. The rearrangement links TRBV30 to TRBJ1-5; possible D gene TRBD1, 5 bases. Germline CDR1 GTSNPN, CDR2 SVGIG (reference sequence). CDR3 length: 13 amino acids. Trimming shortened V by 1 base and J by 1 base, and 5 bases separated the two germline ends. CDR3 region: CAWSGGSNQPQHF. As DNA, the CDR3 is TGTGCCTGGAGTGGGGGCAGCAATCAGCCCCAGCATTTT.

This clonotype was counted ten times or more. DNA of the CDR3: TGCAGTGTCCCGTCCAAGGGTGGGAGCGGGGGAGAGCAGTTCTTC. Protein product: CSVPSKGGSGGEQFF. The chain has TRBV20-1 and TRBJ2-1, with TRBD2 matching over 8 bases. Unmatched junction bases numbered 18, after V lost 7 bases and J lost 10 bases. Looked up from germline, CDR1 is DFQATT and CDR2 is SNEGSKA (reference sequence). The CDR3 covers 15 residues.

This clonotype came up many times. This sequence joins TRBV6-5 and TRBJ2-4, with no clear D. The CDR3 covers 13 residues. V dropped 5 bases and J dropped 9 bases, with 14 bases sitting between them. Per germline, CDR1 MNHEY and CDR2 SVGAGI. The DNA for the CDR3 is TGTGCCAGCAGTGGAGAGACCCGGAGCATTCAGTACTTC. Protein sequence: CASSGETRSIQYF.

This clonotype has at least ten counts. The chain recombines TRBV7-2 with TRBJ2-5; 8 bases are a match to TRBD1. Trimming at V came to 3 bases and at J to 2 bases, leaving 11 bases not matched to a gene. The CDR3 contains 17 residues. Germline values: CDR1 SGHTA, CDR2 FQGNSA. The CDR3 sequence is CASSLVVYRTGQETQYF. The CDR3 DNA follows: TGTGCCAGCAGCTTGGTCGTATATAGGACAGGGCAAGAGACCCAGTACTTC.

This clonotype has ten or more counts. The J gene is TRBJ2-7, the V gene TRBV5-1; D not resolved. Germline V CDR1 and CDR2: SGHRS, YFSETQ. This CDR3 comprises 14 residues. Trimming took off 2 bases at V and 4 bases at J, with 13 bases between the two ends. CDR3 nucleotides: TGCGCCAGCAGCTTAAGTCCCGGGCAGTACGAGCAGTACGTC. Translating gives CASSLSPGQYEQYV.

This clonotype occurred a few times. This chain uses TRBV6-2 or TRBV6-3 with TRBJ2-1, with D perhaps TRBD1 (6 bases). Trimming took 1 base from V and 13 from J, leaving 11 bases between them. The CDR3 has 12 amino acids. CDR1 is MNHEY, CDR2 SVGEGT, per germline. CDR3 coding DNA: TGTGCCAGCAGTTACTACAGGGTGGATCAGTTCTTC. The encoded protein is CASSYYRVDQFF.

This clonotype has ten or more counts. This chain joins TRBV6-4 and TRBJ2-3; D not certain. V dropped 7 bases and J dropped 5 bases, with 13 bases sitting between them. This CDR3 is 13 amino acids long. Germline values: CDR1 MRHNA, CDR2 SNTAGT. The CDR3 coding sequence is TGTGCCAGCAAAGGACCAGTGGGAGATACGCAGTATTTT. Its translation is CASKGPVGDTQYF.

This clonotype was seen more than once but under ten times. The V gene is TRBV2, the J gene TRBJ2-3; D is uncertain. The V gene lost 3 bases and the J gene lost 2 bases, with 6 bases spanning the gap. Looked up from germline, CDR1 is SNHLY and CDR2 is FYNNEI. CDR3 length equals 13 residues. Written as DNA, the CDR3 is TGTGCCAGCAGTGACTCGGACACAGATACGCAGTATTTT. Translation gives CASSDSDTDTQYF.

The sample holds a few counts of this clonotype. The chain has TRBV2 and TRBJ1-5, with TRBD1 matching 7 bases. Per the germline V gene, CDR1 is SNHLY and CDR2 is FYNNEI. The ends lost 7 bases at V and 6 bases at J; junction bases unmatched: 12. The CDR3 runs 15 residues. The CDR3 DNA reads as TGTGCCAGCACGGAGAGGGGGCGTGAGAGTCAGCCCCAGCATTTT. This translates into CASTERGRESQPQHF.

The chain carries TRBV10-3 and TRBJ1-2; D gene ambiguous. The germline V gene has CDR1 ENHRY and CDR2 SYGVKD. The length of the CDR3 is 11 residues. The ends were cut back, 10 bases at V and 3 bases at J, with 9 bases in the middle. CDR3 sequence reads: CATQQDYGYTF. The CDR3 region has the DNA TGTGCCACCCAGCAGGACTATGGCTACACCTTC.

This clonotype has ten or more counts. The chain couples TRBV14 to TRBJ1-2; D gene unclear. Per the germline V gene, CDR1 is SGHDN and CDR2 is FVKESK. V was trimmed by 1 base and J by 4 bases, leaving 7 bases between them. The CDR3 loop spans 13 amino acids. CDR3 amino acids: CASSQGGSYGYTF. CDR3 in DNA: TGTGCCAGCAGCCAAGGAGGCAGCTATGGCTACACCTTC.